This T cell receptor (beta chain) was sequenced in a study of blood T cell repertoires in COVID-19. Overall study: Samples taken during acute and convalescent COVID-19 were collected in the United States, Italy and Spain.

In assigning cohorts, the study relied on participant-reported clinical history. Among Cohort 3 donors, those recovered had two negative PCRs, clearance, or symptom resolution. Generated by immunoSEQ multiplex PCR, the TCRdb table keeps only in-frame clones and is missing some. The data hold almost 400,000 clones, with over 85% observed a single time. The CDR3 runs 16 residues. CDR1 SGDLS and CDR2 YYNGEE come from the germline V gene. Trimming removed 0 bases at V and 10 bases at J, with 17 bases between. The specimen sequenced was PBMCs or T cells enriched from blood (not recorded which). The clonotype originates from a woman aged 30 to 39 who had recovered from COVID-19. The chain has TRBV9 and TRBJ1-6; weak D call: TRBD1 (5 bases). CDR3 in amino acids: CASSVVRGRGTSPLHF. The CDR3 nucleotides are TGTGCCAGCAGCGTAGTCAGAGGTAGGGGAACCTCACCCCTCCACTTT.